This T cell receptor beta chain was recorded in a study of blood T cell repertoires in COVID-19. As for the study in general: The cDNA or gDNA used as material had been derived from T cells, B-cell-depleted T cells, or PBMCs.

In the authors' workflow: Reference gene primer amplification yielded estimated nucleated cell counts. The protocol was immunoSEQ multiplex PCR, while the TCRdb copy is restricted to in-frame clones and leaves out a portion. The DNA was the basis for D and trimming; V, J and clone size are from that table. Of 200,000 to 250,000 clones in the sample, approximately 81% are singletons; the top ten hold roughly 21%. The CDR3 spans 9 residues. The germline V gene encodes CDR1 LGHNA and CDR2 YNFKEQ. V lost 8 bases and J lost 11, with 8 bases in between. The sample consisted of peripheral blood. V and J are TRBV4-2 and TRBJ2-3; the D gene is possibly TRBD2 (6 bases). The clonotype comes from a man aged 30-40 years with active or convalescent COVID-19. DNA of the CDR3: TGTGCCAGCCTGGGGGGGCAGTATTTT. It yields the protein CASLGGQYF.